A single sample is the source of the 19 T cell receptor beta chains below, sequenced in a study of blood T cell repertoires in COVID-19. Using immunoSEQ multiplex PCR, the repertoire was profiled, and TCRdb retains in-frame clones only, with some absent. The sample gives about 170,000 clones, about 91% of which show up once; roughly 0.82% is in the top ten. The sequencing input was PBMCs or T cells enriched from blood (not recorded which). Every receptor here comes from a woman aged 18-29 years who had recovered from COVID-19.

The chain is built from TRBV6-5 and TRBJ1-2, with D possibly matching TRBD1 (6 bases). The V end was cut by 8 bases, the J end by 1 base, with 8 bases between. CDR3 size: 12 residues. Germline CDR1 reads MNHEY; CDR2 reads SVGAGI. In DNA, the CDR3 is TGTGCCAGCTGGACAGTTAACTATGGCTACACCTTC. Translating it yields CASWTVNYGYTF.

V gene TRBV4-1 combines with J gene TRBJ2-7; 7 bases are shared with TRBD2. V trimming: 3 bases; J trimming: 2 bases; junction bases outside the gene matches: 10. CDR1 and CDR2 from the germline V gene are MGHRA and YSYEKL. The CDR3 has 16 residues. The CDR3 bases are TGCGCCAGCAGCCAGGCAAGGGGAGGGTTTACCTACGAGCAGTACTTC. Translating it yields CASSQARGGFTYEQYF.

This chain links TRBV12-3 or TRBV12-4 with TRBJ1-5; D remains unclear. The CDR3 sequence is 13 residues long. V was pared by 9 bases and J by 0 bases, with 9 bases between. This chain's CDR3 is CASREYSNQPQHF. CDR3 DNA: TGTGCCAGTAGGGAGTATAGCAATCAGCCCCAGCATTTT.

This chain connects TRBV28 to TRBJ1-5; 7 nucleotides line up with TRBD1. CDR3 length: 12 amino acids. Germline CDR1 MDHEN, CDR2 SYDVKM. Losses at the gene ends were 6 bases for V and 4 bases for J; bases not matched to a gene: 0. As DNA, the CDR3 is TGTGCCAGCAGCAGGGGGAATCAGCCCCAGCATTTT. Residues: CASSRGNQPQHF.

The gene calls are TRBV2 and TRBJ2-1; D may be TRBD2 (6 bases). In germline, CDR1 is SNHLY, CDR2 FYNNEI. The CDR3 covers 15 residues. Between the trimmed V and J ends, which lost 1 base and 7 bases, there was a span of 14 bases. The chain's CDR3 is CASSEGTNRQNEQFF. In nucleotides, the CDR3 is TGTGCCAGCAGTGAAGGGACTAATCGTCAAAATGAGCAGTTCTTC.

This clone was recorded only once. DNA of the CDR3: TGTGCCACCAGCACTGGGACTAGCGGGGCCCTTAGCACAGATACGCAGTATTTT. It codes for CATSTGTSGALSTDTQYF. This chain joins TRBV15 and TRBJ2-3; TRBD2 aligns across 13 bases. The CDR3 is made up of 18 amino acids. V lost 4 bases and J lost 0; bases outside the gene matches: 7. Germline V gives CDR1 LNHNV, CDR2 YYDKDF (reference sequence).

V and J are TRBV29-1 and TRBJ1-3; D perhaps matches TRBD1 (5 bases). V was shortened by 4 bases and J by 4 bases, with 17 bases between the two germline ends. This CDR3 has 15 residues. Per the germline V gene, CDR1 is SQVTM and CDR2 is ANQGSEA. CDR3 region: CSVGTESGFGNTIYF. Written as DNA, the CDR3 is TGCAGCGTTGGCACCGAATCAGGGTTCGGAAACACCATATATTTT.

The genes are TRBV28 and TRBJ2-3; 8 bases map to TRBD1. The CDR3 loop spans 14 amino acids. V lost 2 bases and J lost 4; bases outside the gene matches: 2. Germline lookup yields CDR1 MDHEN and CDR2 SYDVKM. The DNA for the CDR3 is TGTGCCAGCAGTTTAGTACAGGGGGCAGATACGCAGTATTTT. This codes for CASSLVQGADTQYF. The variable domain in full, with the rest retrieved from reference TRBV28 and TRBJ2-3, is DVKVTQSSRYLVKRTGEKVFLECVQDMDHENMFWYRQDPGLGLRLIYFSYDVKMKEKGDIPEGYSVSREKKERFSLILESASTNQTSMYLCASSLVQGADTQYFGPGTRLTVL.

This chain connects TRBV14 to TRBJ2-3, with 9 bases lining up with TRBD1. The CDR3 sequence is 17 residues long. V lost 3 bases and J lost 4; bases outside the gene matches: 11. CDR1 and CDR2 (germline): SGHDN, FVKESK. The CDR3 here is CASSHDPGQGIADTQYF. The CDR3 DNA is TGTGCCAGCAGCCATGATCCGGGACAGGGAATCGCAGATACGCAGTATTTT.

This chain connects TRBV15 to TRBJ2-3; TRBD2 is a possible D gene (6 bases). The CDR3 has 15 residues. Germline V gene lookup returns CDR1 LNHNV and CDR2 YYDKDF (reference sequence). V was trimmed by 2 bases and J by 2 bases, leaving 11 bases between them. CDR3 DNA: TGTGCCACCAGCAGACGGGAGTTGGACACAGATACGCAGTATTTT. Encoded protein: CATSRRELDTDTQYF.

The chain joins TRBV24-1 to TRBJ2-3; 7 bases are shared with TRBD2. The CDR3 totals 16 residues. The V gene's germline CDR1 is KGHDR and CDR2 SFDVKD. Germline trimming cut 4 bases from V and 3 bases from J; bases unmatched to any gene: 9. Here the CDR3 DNA reads TGTGCCACCAGTGACTGGACTAGTTCGGCGACAGATACGCAGTATTTT. Its translation: CATSDWTSSATDTQYF.

The chain carries TRBV7-8 and TRBJ1-4; the match to TRBD1 covers 7 bases. J gave up 8 bases and V 3 bases, and 6 bases lay outside the gene matches. CDR1 and CDR2 from the germline V gene are SGHVS and FQNEAQ. CDR3 length equals 14 residues. For the CDR3, the DNA is TGTGCCAGCAGCTTCCAGGGGGATCGGGAAAAACTGTTTTTT. This gives the protein CASSFQGDREKLFF.

The V gene is TRBV27, the J gene TRBJ2-7, with a weak D call TRBD2 (6 bases). The CDR3 spans 12 residues. Trimming stripped 4 bases from V and 4 bases from J, with 8 bases between. The germline V gene has CDR1 MNHEY and CDR2 SMNVEV (reference sequence). In nucleotides, the CDR3 is TGTGCCAGCAGTTCCCGGGAGTACGAGCAGTACTTC. It specifies CASSSREYEQYF.

This sequence joins TRBV19 and TRBJ2-5; TRBD1 matches 11 bases. This CDR3 is 14 amino acids long. Germline values: CDR1 LNHDA, CDR2 SQIVND (reference sequence). The J segment lost 5 bases and the V segment lost 5 bases, leaving 4 bases of the junction unmatched. CDR3 bases: TGTGCCAGTAGTCCGGGACAGGGGGTTGAGACCCAGTACTTC. Protein: CASSPGQGVETQYF. The full variable domain, completed using reference TRBV19 and TRBJ2-5, is DGGITQSPKYLFRKEGQNVTLSCEQNLNHDAMYWYRQDPGQGLRLIYYSQIVNDFQKGDIAEGYSVSREKKESFPLTVTSAQKNPTAFYLCASSPGQGVETQYFGPGTRLLVL.

In nucleotides, the CDR3 is TGTGCCAGCAGCTTGCAGGGTGGTGGAAACACCATATATTTT. It codes for CASSLQGGGNTIYF. This chain joins TRBV5-4 and TRBJ1-3, with D possibly being TRBD1 (5 bases). The ends were cut back, 1 base at V and 3 bases at J, with 8 bases in the middle. Germline assignment: CDR1 SGHNT and CDR2 YYREEE (reference sequence). This CDR3 region has 14 residues.

The CDR3 DNA sequence: TGTGCCAGCTCCGGACCACAGCGGGAGAGTACCGGGGAGCTGTTTTTT. Its translation: CASSGPQRESTGELFF. This chain connects TRBV18 to TRBJ2-2; 8 nucleotides align to TRBD2. The CDR3 has 16 residues. From germline, CDR1 is KGHSH and CDR2 LQKENI. V lost 6 bases and J lost 5; bases outside the gene matches: 11.

The chain couples TRBV4-1 to TRBJ2-7, with 8 bases fitting TRBD1. Germline V gene sequence: CDR1 MGHRA, CDR2 YSYEKL. CDR3 length: 15 residues. V gave up 1 base and J gave up 2 bases; unmatched junction bases: 4. The CDR3 protein is CASSQAPGQAYEQYF. CDR3 in DNA: TGCGCCAGCAGCCAAGCCCCGGGACAGGCCTACGAGCAGTACTTC.

This clone has a single count. The V call is TRBV29-1, the J call TRBJ2-3, with 12 bases identical to TRBD2. This CDR3 is 14 amino acids long. The V gene's germline CDR1 is SQVTM and CDR2 ANQGSEA. J gave up 2 bases and V 7 bases, and 4 bases lay outside the gene matches. The CDR3 bases are TGCAGCGGTGGACTAGCGGGATTCACAGATACGCAGTATTTT. This sequence encodes CSGGLAGFTDTQYF.

The chain couples TRBV5-4 to TRBJ2-5; perhaps TRBD1 as D (5 bases). This CDR3 is 16 amino acids long. Germline V gene sequence: CDR1 SGHNT, CDR2 YYREEE (reference sequence). V shed 1 base and J shed 0 bases, with 13 bases lying between them. In DNA form, the CDR3 reads TGTGCCAGCAGCTTGCCGCAGGGCCCCTACCAAGAGACCCAGTACTTC. It is translated as CASSLPQGPYQETQYF.